This record covers a single T cell receptor beta chain. No antigen is known for it. Constant-segment primers and 5'RACE yielded cDNA libraries for TCR alpha and TCR beta, each carrying sample barcodes and UMIs. TCRdb re-called the 5' RACE reads through MiXCR, storing one row per CDR3 protein. The table has about 170,000 distinct CDR3 sequences, 10% to 15% seen once; the top ten hold roughly 3.4%. The data originate from a study of T-cell memory formation after mild COVID-19. The study, taken as a whole, reports: Mainly in CM and EM were contracting CD4+ clones; CD8+ were in EMRA. Some SARS-CoV-2-responding clones were already detected in memory before infection.

This CDR3 has 15 residues. Germline V gene data show CDR1 as SGDLS and CDR2 as YYNGEE. V was pared by 1 base and J by 6 bases, with 13 bases between. Sequencing was performed on PBMCs or a T cell subset sorted from them (not recorded which). This chain uses TRBV9 with TRBJ2-2; maybe TRBD1 (5 bases). The clonotype was recovered from a man aged 18 to 30 who had mild COVID-19 (a few samples of this study predate the infection). Cell type and time point are not known. Written as DNA, the CDR3 is TGTGCCAGCAGCGTATCCTCCAGGGTGGCCGGGGAGCTGTTTTTT. Amino acid sequence: CASSVSSRVAGELFF.